These 12 T cell receptor beta chains share one sample of origin, sequenced in a study of blood T cell repertoires in COVID-19. Some clones are missing from TCRdb's copy, which holds only in-frame ones; the method was immunoSEQ multiplex PCR. The data contain 150,000 to 200,000 clones, about nine tenths of them singletons. Material for sequencing was peripheral blood. All receptors come from a woman aged 60 to 75 with COVID-19, enrolled during active disease.

V usage is TRBV29-1 and J usage is TRBJ1-2; possible D gene TRBD1, 6 bases. Germline CDR1 and CDR2: SQVTM and ANQGSEA. Trimming shortened V by 3 bases and J by 4 bases, and 24 bases separated the two germline ends. The CDR3 has 17 residues. This CDR3 is CSVDSSDSESVGYGYTF. CDR3 nucleotides: TGCAGCGTTGATAGCTCGGACAGCGAATCGGTCGGCTATGGCTACACCTTC.

This chain links TRBV7-8 with TRBJ1-1; D not certain. This CDR3 contains 17 residues. V was cut by 2 bases and J by 5 bases, with 21 bases left in between. CDR1 is SGHVS and CDR2 is FQNEAQ in the germline V gene. CDR3: CASSLTAVSFRKTEAFF. Written as DNA, the CDR3 is TGTGCCAGCAGCTTAACCGCAGTATCCTTCCGAAAGACTGAAGCTTTCTTT.

The DNA of the CDR3 is TGTGCCAGCAGTTACTCACTAGCGGGTAGTCGTGAGTACGAGCAGTACTTC. Protein sequence: CASSYSLAGSREYEQYF. The chain carries TRBV27 and TRBJ2-7, with 9 bases lining up with TRBD2. From germline, CDR1 is MNHEY and CDR2 SMNVEV (reference sequence). The length of the CDR3 is 17 residues. V shed 4 bases, J shed 4 bases, and the junction held 14 bases outside the gene matches.

V usage is TRBV6-1 and J usage is TRBJ2-7, with 11 bases aligning to TRBD2. The CDR3 is made up of 16 amino acids. After removal of 1 base from V and 0 bases from J, the junction contained 2 bases not matched to a gene. Germline CDR1 reads MNHNS; CDR2 reads SASEGT. The CDR3 nucleotides are TGTGCCAGCAGTGAAGGACTAGCGGGGCACTCCTACGAGCAGTACTTC. Encoded protein: CASSEGLAGHSYEQYF.

This clone was picked up a small number of times. The chain recombines TRBV11-2 with TRBJ2-7, with D uncertain. The germline V gene encodes CDR1 SGHAT and CDR2 FQNNGV. V lost 1 base and J 5 bases, leaving 6 bases between the germline ends. This CDR3 contains 12 residues. The CDR3, as DNA: TGTGCCAGCAGCTTAGTGACTGACGAGCAGTACTTC. Its translation is CASSLVTDEQYF.

The V gene is TRBV5-1, the J gene TRBJ2-1; 8 bases align to TRBD2. Germline-derived CDR1 and CDR2 are SGHRS and YFSETQ. This CDR3 has 17 residues. After removal of 0 bases from V and 2 bases from J, the junction contained 7 bases not matched to a gene. The CDR3 DNA is TGCGCCAGCAGCTTGGAAATTGCTAGCGGGCCCTACAATGAGCAGTTCTTC. Its protein product is CASSLEIASGPYNEQFF. Full variable domain (outside the CDR3, taken from reference TRBV5-1 and TRBJ2-1): KAGVTQTPRYLIKTRGQQVTLSCSPISGHRSVSWYQQTPGQGLQFLFEYFSETQRNKGNFPGRFSGRQFSNSRSEMNVSTLELGDSALYLCASSLEIASGPYNEQFFGPGTRLTVL.

The V and J genes are TRBV24-1 and TRBJ2-2; D unresolved. Germline lookup yields CDR1 KGHDR and CDR2 SFDVKD. With 5 bases removed from V and 7 bases from J, the gap between germline ends came to 13 bases. The CDR3 spans 14 residues. As DNA, the CDR3 is TGTGCCACCAGTGGCCATCAGTTAATCGGGGAGCTGTTTTTT. Translating it yields CATSGHQLIGELFF.

The V gene is TRBV6-1, the J gene TRBJ1-5; 10 bases align to TRBD1. CDR1 and CDR2 (germline): MNHNS, SASEGT. The CDR3 spans 14 residues. V lost 3 bases and J lost 4; bases outside the gene matches: 0. The CDR3 loop is CASSEGQGNQPQHF. The CDR3, as DNA: TGTGCCAGCAGTGAGGGACAGGGGAATCAGCCCCAGCATTTT.

This chain connects TRBV9 to TRBJ2-3; TRBD2 matches at 14 bases. J gave up 4 bases and V 4 bases, and 20 bases lay outside the gene matches. The CDR3 sequence is 21 residues long. The germline V gene has CDR1 SGDLS and CDR2 YYNGEE. In DNA form, the CDR3 reads TGTGCCAGCAGCTACATAATCGGGAGCCGACTAGCGGGAGGGCCCCCAGATACGCAGTATTTT. Translation: CASSYIIGSRLAGGPPDTQYF.

The chain employs TRBV18 and TRBJ1-3, with 9 positions matching TRBD1. Germline assignment: CDR1 KGHSH and CDR2 LQKENI. V dropped 3 bases and J dropped 4; count of bases not matched to a gene: 7. The CDR3 loop spans 16 amino acids. This CDR3 is CASSPVGQGLGNTIYF. The CDR3 DNA sequence: TGTGCCAGCTCACCCGTGGGACAGGGTTTGGGAAACACCATATATTTT.

The chain combines TRBV20-1 with TRBJ2-1; weak D call: TRBD2 (6 bases). This CDR3 is built from 11 residues. Trimming shortened V by 7 bases and J by 7 bases, and 11 bases separated the two germline ends. Germline V CDR1 and CDR2: DFQATT, SNEGSKA (reference sequence). This chain's CDR3 is CSVFSGNEQFF. The CDR3 DNA follows: TGCAGTGTATTCAGCGGGAATGAGCAGTTCTTC.

V is TRBV7-9 and J is TRBJ2-7, with TRBD2 as a possible D gene (5 bases). The CDR3 consists of 17 residues. V was pared by 3 bases and J by 5 bases, with 23 bases between. Germline CDR1 reads SEHNR; CDR2 reads FQNEAQ (reference sequence). Here the CDR3 reads CASSFGRGSVGRNEQYF. The CDR3 DNA reads TGTGCCAGCAGCTTCGGTCGGGGTAGCGTGGGTCGGAACGAGCAGTACTTC.